These 31 T cell receptor beta chains came from one sample sequenced in a study of neurological immune-mediated disorders. TCRdb reprocessed the 5' RACE reads with MiXCR, giving one entry per CDR3 protein. Of 80,000 to 85,000 distinct CDR3 sequences listed, just over 2.5% are singletons. The sample was PBMCs. The receptors were sampled from a woman in her thirties with multiple sclerosis.

This clonotype was seen repeatedly, ten times or more. This chain uses TRBV5-1 with TRBJ2-7; 10 bases are shared with TRBD1. Germline CDR1 is SGHRS and CDR2 is YFSETQ. The length of the CDR3 is 18 residues. Losses at the gene ends were 0 bases for V and 2 bases for J; bases not matched to a gene: 11. The CDR3 region has the DNA TGCGCCAGCAGCTTGGGAACGAGGACAGGGGGAATCACCTACGAGCAGTACTTC. It is translated as CASSLGTRTGGITYEQYF. Full variable domain (missing parts from reference TRBV5-1 and TRBJ2-7): KAGVTQTPRYLIKTRGQQVTLSCSPISGHRSVSWYQQTPGQGLQFLFEYFSETQRNKGNFPGRFSGRQFSNSRSEMNVSTLELGDSALYLCASSLGTRTGGITYEQYFGPGTRLTVT.

This clonotype has more than one count but fewer than ten. J is TRBJ2-2 and V is TRBV7-9; 11 bases agree with TRBD2. J was trimmed by 4 bases and V by 6 bases; bases with no gene match: 4. CDR1 is SEHNR, CDR2 FQNEAQ, per germline (reference sequence). This CDR3 is 15 amino acids long. The CDR3 reads CASSLAGGVTGELFF. The CDR3 DNA reads TGTGCCAGCAGTCTAGCGGGAGGTGTCACCGGGGAGCTGTTTTTT.

There are many counts of this clonotype. The chain employs TRBV4-3 and TRBJ2-1, with D maybe TRBD2 (6 bases). This CDR3 region has 16 residues. Trimming shortened V by 0 bases and J by 4 bases, and 13 bases separated the two germline ends. Germline loops: CDR1 LGHNA, CDR2 YSLEER. The CDR3 region has the DNA TGCGCCAGCAGCCAAGAGGTTAGCGGAAGTTACAATGAGCAGTTCTTC. Its translation is CASSQEVSGSYNEQFF.

This clonotype was seen ten or more times. The rearrangement uses TRBV20-1 and TRBJ1-5; D gene ambiguous. CDR1 DFQATT and CDR2 SNEGSKA come from the germline V gene (reference sequence). This CDR3 has 12 amino acids. V lost 3 bases to trimming and J lost 4 bases, with 7 bases between them. CDR3 sequence (DNA): TGCAGTGCTAGCCCCCTAAATCAGCCCCAGCATTTT. It translates to CSASPLNQPQHF.

This clonotype was picked up many times. V usage is TRBV19 and J usage is TRBJ2-5; 7 nucleotides line up with TRBD2. There are 13 residues in the CDR3. CDR1 is LNHDA and CDR2 is SQIVND in the germline V gene (reference sequence). V lost 3 bases, J lost 2 bases, and 0 bases stayed unmatched. The CDR3 spells CASSMGLQETQYF. DNA of the CDR3: TGTGCCAGTAGTATGGGACTACAAGAGACCCAGTACTTC. Complete variable domain (other parts from reference TRBV19 and TRBJ2-5): DGGITQSPKYLFRKEGQNVTLSCEQNLNHDAMYWYRQDPGQGLRLIYYSQIVNDFQKGDIAEGYSVSREKKESFPLTVTSAQKNPTAFYLCASSMGLQETQYFGPGTRLLVL.

This clonotype was recorded many times. The rearrangement links TRBV7-2 to TRBJ1-5; perhaps TRBD1 as D (5 bases). The CDR3 runs to 16 residues. Germline CDR1 SGHTA, CDR2 FQGNSA. V lost 5 bases to trimming and J lost 0 bases, with 14 bases between them. CDR3 residues: CASSPGGGYSNQPQHF. CDR3 nucleotides: TGTGCCAGCAGCCCAGGCGGGGGGTATAGCAATCAGCCCCAGCATTTT.

This clonotype was seen ten or more times. The DNA for the CDR3 is TGTGCCAGCAGCTTAGACCGGGAAGAGACCCAGTACTTC. This encodes CASSLDREETQYF. The gene calls are TRBV7-7 and TRBJ2-5, with D hard to call. The V end was cut by 1 base, the J end by 3 bases, with 6 bases between. The CDR3 is made up of 13 amino acids. Germline loops: CDR1 SSHAT, CDR2 FNYEAQ (reference sequence).

This clonotype was observed at least ten times. This rearrangement joins TRBV20-1 to TRBJ2-5; D is perhaps TRBD2 (5 bases). V shed 6 bases and J shed 5 bases, with 13 bases lying between them. CDR1 and CDR2 from the germline V gene are DFQATT and SNEGSKA (reference sequence). The CDR3 sequence is 12 residues long. CDR3 nucleotides: TGCAGTGCGTATAGCGTTAGGGAGACCCAGTACTTC. It is translated as CSAYSVRETQYF.

The V gene is TRBV7-9, the J gene TRBJ1-1; unclear D gene. Germline CDR1 reads SEHNR; CDR2 reads FQNEAQ (reference sequence). There are 15 residues in the CDR3. V lost 8 bases to trimming and J lost 0 bases, with 16 bases between them. The CDR3 reads CASAPDGGMNTEAFF. Here the CDR3 DNA reads TGTGCCAGCGCCCCGGATGGAGGGATGAACACTGAAGCTTTCTTT.

In this sample, this clonotype turned up many times. The V and J genes are TRBV7-2 and TRBJ1-1; TRBD1 matches 7 bases. Unmatched junction bases numbered 22, after V lost 5 bases and J lost 4 bases. In germline, CDR1 is SGHTA, CDR2 FQGNSA. This CDR3 region has 19 residues. CDR3 amino acids: CASSQRQGSEENYSTEAFF. The CDR3 DNA reads TGTGCCAGCAGCCAGAGACAGGGTAGCGAGGAGAATTATAGCACTGAAGCTTTCTTT.

Ten or more counts support this clonotype. This sequence joins TRBV20-1 and TRBJ1-2; D is perhaps TRBD1 (5 bases). V dropped 5 bases and J dropped 5 bases, with 27 bases sitting between them. The CDR3 extends over 17 amino acids. Germline lookup yields CDR1 DFQATT and CDR2 SNEGSKA (reference sequence). The CDR3 DNA sequence: TGCAGTGCTGGGCGTGGGGACGGTGGAGGTCCTCGGTATGGCTACACCTTC. It specifies CSAGRGDGGGPRYGYTF.

This clonotype was seen ten or more times. The V gene is TRBV7-2, the J gene TRBJ2-5, with D tentatively TRBD2 (6 bases). The CDR3 length is 14 residues. V lost 3 bases and J lost 5, with 13 bases in between. The germline CDR1 and CDR2 sequences are SGHTA and FQGNSA. CDR3 amino acids: CASSFGGGAETQYF. The CDR3 nucleotides are TGTGCCAGCAGCTTTGGGGGAGGAGCCGAGACCCAGTACTTC.

This clonotype was seen more than once but under ten times. The rearrangement joins TRBV7-6 to TRBJ2-2, with D perhaps matching TRBD2 (5 bases). The CDR3 totals 16 residues. The V gene's germline CDR1 is SGHVS and CDR2 FNYEAQ. The V and J ends lost 3 bases and 3 bases respectively, with 14 bases between them. For the CDR3, the DNA is TGTGCCAGCAGCTTCCAAAGCTCGGGGTACACCGGGGAGCTGTTTTTT. This gives the protein CASSFQSSGYTGELFF.

This clonotype was observed many times. The V call is TRBV7-8, the J call TRBJ2-7, with TRBD2 matching 11 bases. Losses at the gene ends were 3 bases for V and 6 bases for J; bases not matched to a gene: 7. In germline, CDR1 is SGHVS, CDR2 FQNEAQ. The CDR3 loop spans 15 amino acids. CDR3 amino acids: CASSLTSGAGVEQYF. CDR3 DNA: TGTGCCAGCAGCTTGACTAGCGGGGCGGGAGTCGAGCAGTACTTC.

This clonotype has at least ten counts. The genes are TRBV7-2 and TRBJ2-3; D unclear. The CDR3 contains 16 residues. CDR1 is SGHTA, CDR2 FQGNSA, per germline. V was shortened by 6 bases and J by 1 base, with 17 bases between the two germline ends. The DNA of the CDR3 is TGTGCCAGCAGACTTGACTCCGCCCTTGGCACAGATACGCAGTATTTT. This sequence encodes CASRLDSALGTDTQYF.

The sample holds many counts of this clonotype. The chain joins TRBV12-3 or TRBV12-4 to TRBJ2-1; tentatively, D is TRBD2 (6 bases). The CDR3 is made up of 14 amino acids. Deletions cut 4 bases from V and 5 bases from J, with 12 bases between. The CDR3 is CASSSPSEHNEQFF. The CDR3 DNA sequence: TGTGCCAGCAGTTCCCCTAGCGAGCACAATGAGCAGTTCTTC.

Ten or more counts support this clonotype. This chain links TRBV5-6 with TRBJ2-7, with 15 bases aligning to TRBD2. Germline V gene lookup returns CDR1 SGHDT and CDR2 YYEEEE. Trimming took 4 bases from V and 12 from J; bases not matched to a gene: 8. The CDR3 runs to 14 residues. CDR3 in DNA: TGTGCCAGCAGCCCCGGGACTAGCGGGAGGACGGGGTACTTC. Amino acid sequence: CASSPGTSGRTGYF.

This clonotype was seen ten or more times. The chain has TRBV5-1 and TRBJ2-5; 11 bases map to TRBD1. V lost 0 bases to trimming and J lost 4 bases; unmatched junction nucleotides: 8. Germline lookup yields CDR1 SGHRS and CDR2 YFSETQ. The CDR3 has 17 residues. CDR3 residues: CASSLAPDRGRLETQYF. The CDR3 coding sequence is TGCGCCAGCAGCTTGGCCCCGGACAGGGGGCGGTTAGAGACCCAGTACTTC.

This clonotype has at least ten counts. The V and J genes are TRBV2 and TRBJ2-1; D ambiguous. Trimming took off 6 bases at V and 5 bases at J, with 2 bases between the two ends. This CDR3 has 10 residues. Germline CDR1 is SNHLY and CDR2 is FYNNEI. The CDR3 spells CASSDNEQFF. For the CDR3, the DNA is TGTGCCAGCAGCGACAATGAGCAGTTCTTC.

This clonotype was seen only a few times. The J gene is TRBJ2-7, the V gene TRBV29-1; perhaps TRBD2 as D (5 bases). Between the trimmed V and J ends, which lost 8 bases and 3 bases, there was a span of 17 bases. This CDR3 has 13 residues. Germline CDR1 reads SQVTM; CDR2 reads ANQGSEA. CDR3 nucleotide sequence: TGCAGCACGTCGGACGCCGGGGTCTACGAGCAGTACTTC. Its translation is CSTSDAGVYEQYF.

This clonotype was detected ten times or more. In DNA form, the CDR3 reads TGCAGTGCTAGAGATGGAGACAGGAATCAAGAGACCCAGTACTTC. It is translated as CSARDGDRNQETQYF. V is TRBV20-1 and J is TRBJ2-5; maybe TRBD1 (6 bases). The V end was cut by 0 bases, the J end by 2 bases, with 13 bases between. The germline V gene encodes CDR1 DFQATT and CDR2 SNEGSKA (reference sequence). The length of the CDR3 is 15 residues.

This clonotype was detected many times. This chain links TRBV5-1 with TRBJ2-7; D not resolved. The CDR3 loop spans 16 amino acids. Germline assignment: CDR1 SGHRS and CDR2 YFSETQ. The V end lost 4 bases, the J end lost 5 bases, and 22 bases lay between the germline ends. CDR3 DNA: TGCGCCAGCAGCCCCCAGGCTGGAGTCAGATTCCACGAGCAGTACTTC. Translated: CASSPQAGVRFHEQYF. The full variable domain, rest sourced from reference TRBV5-1 and TRBJ2-7, is KAGVTQTPRYLIKTRGQQVTLSCSPISGHRSVSWYQQTPGQGLQFLFEYFSETQRNKGNFPGRFSGRQFSNSRSEMNVSTLELGDSALYLCASSPQAGVRFHEQYFGPGTRLTVT.

This clonotype was recorded at least ten times. The chain links TRBV7-2 to TRBJ1-2; D not resolved. This CDR3 has 12 residues. V lost 1 base, J lost 6 bases, and 6 bases lay in between. The V gene's germline CDR1 is SGHTA and CDR2 FQGNSA. For the CDR3, the DNA is TGTGCCAGCAGCTTAGAGGCCCATGGCTACACCTTC. Translating it yields CASSLEAHGYTF. Supplemented by reference TRBV7-2 and TRBJ1-2, the full variable domain reads GAGVSQSPSNKVTEKGKDVELRCDPISGHTALYWYRQSLGQGLEFLIYFQGNSAPDKSGLPSDRFSAERTGGSVSTLTIQRTQQEDSAVYLCASSLEAHGYTFGSGTRLTVV.

This clonotype was seen at least ten times. The genes are TRBV7-2 and TRBJ2-4; 8 bases align to TRBD1. The CDR3 totals 14 residues. Germline CDR1 and CDR2: SGHTA and FQGNSA. With 2 bases clipped from V and 7 bases from J, the junction kept 4 bases outside the gene matches. This CDR3 is CASSLTQGANIQYF. Written as DNA, the CDR3 is TGTGCCAGCAGCTTAACGCAGGGGGCCAACATTCAGTACTTC.

V gene TRBV18 combines with J gene TRBJ1-6; 10 bases match TRBD1. The CDR3 covers 16 residues. In germline, CDR1 is KGHSH, CDR2 LQKENI. V lost 6 bases and J lost 7; bases outside the gene matches: 9. The CDR3 loop is CASSNELTGGNSPLHF. The CDR3 nucleotides are TGTGCCAGCTCCAATGAGTTGACAGGGGGCAATTCACCCCTCCACTTT.

This clonotype appeared many times. This chain joins TRBV7-8 and TRBJ1-1; D is unclear. Germline-derived CDR1 and CDR2 are SGHVS and FQNEAQ. V lost 0 bases and J 4 bases, leaving 6 bases between the germline ends. The CDR3 is 13 residues long. CDR3 bases: TGTGCCAGCAGCTTAGCAGCGATCACTGAAGCTTTCTTT. It encodes CASSLAAITEAFF.

Many counts were recorded for this clonotype. This sequence joins TRBV4-3 and TRBJ2-5; 9 positions agree with TRBD2. J lost 3 bases, V lost 4 bases, and 6 bases had no gene match. CDR1 and CDR2 from the germline V gene are LGHNA and YSLEER. The CDR3 extends over 15 amino acids. The CDR3 loop reads CASSRTSGPKETQYF. CDR3 in DNA: TGCGCCAGCAGCCGAACTAGCGGGCCGAAAGAGACCCAGTACTTC.

This clonotype was picked up many times. The rearrangement joins TRBV28 to TRBJ1-5; D is unresolved. Germline-derived CDR1 and CDR2 are MDHEN and SYDVKM. The CDR3 loop spans 14 amino acids. Trimming removed 3 bases at V and 2 bases at J, with 8 bases between. DNA of the CDR3: TGTGCCAGCAGTTTGGGTGTTGGCAATCAGCCCCAGCATTTT. Protein: CASSLGVGNQPQHF.

This clonotype was seen repeatedly, ten times or more. This chain joins TRBV9 and TRBJ2-1; 10 bases align to TRBD2. Germline lookup yields CDR1 SGDLS and CDR2 YYNGEE. The CDR3 length is 15 residues. V was pared by 5 bases and J by 2 bases, with 4 bases of the junction left unmatched. CDR3: CASSLAGDAYNEQFF. CDR3 DNA: TGTGCCAGCAGTCTAGCGGGAGATGCCTACAATGAGCAGTTCTTC. Full variable domain (outside the CDR3, taken from reference TRBV9 and TRBJ2-1): DSGVTQTPKHLITATGQRVTLRCSPRSGDLSVYWYQQSLDQGLQFLIQYYNGEERAKGNILERFSAQQFPDLHSELNLSSLELGDSALYFCASSLAGDAYNEQFFGPGTRLTVL.

This clonotype was seen repeatedly, ten times or more. The genes are TRBV7-2 and TRBJ2-3; weak D call: TRBD1 (6 bases). Germline values: CDR1 SGHTA, CDR2 FQGNSA. The CDR3 has 16 amino acids. V was clipped by 1 base and J by 4 bases, with 15 bases between them. The CDR3 sequence is CASSLGAGRGADTQYF. The CDR3 coding sequence is TGTGCCAGCAGCTTAGGGGCCGGCAGGGGCGCAGATACGCAGTATTTT.

This clonotype was seen at least ten times. The rearrangement uses TRBV20-1 and TRBJ1-5, with D perhaps matching TRBD1 (5 bases). Trimming took 3 bases from V and 0 from J, leaving 18 bases between them. Per the germline V gene, CDR1 is DFQATT and CDR2 is SNEGSKA (reference sequence). The CDR3 is 17 residues long. The CDR3 DNA reads as TGCAGTGCTAGGGTACCGGGGCAGTCCTATAGCAATCAGCCCCAGCATTTT. Its protein is CSARVPGQSYSNQPQHF.